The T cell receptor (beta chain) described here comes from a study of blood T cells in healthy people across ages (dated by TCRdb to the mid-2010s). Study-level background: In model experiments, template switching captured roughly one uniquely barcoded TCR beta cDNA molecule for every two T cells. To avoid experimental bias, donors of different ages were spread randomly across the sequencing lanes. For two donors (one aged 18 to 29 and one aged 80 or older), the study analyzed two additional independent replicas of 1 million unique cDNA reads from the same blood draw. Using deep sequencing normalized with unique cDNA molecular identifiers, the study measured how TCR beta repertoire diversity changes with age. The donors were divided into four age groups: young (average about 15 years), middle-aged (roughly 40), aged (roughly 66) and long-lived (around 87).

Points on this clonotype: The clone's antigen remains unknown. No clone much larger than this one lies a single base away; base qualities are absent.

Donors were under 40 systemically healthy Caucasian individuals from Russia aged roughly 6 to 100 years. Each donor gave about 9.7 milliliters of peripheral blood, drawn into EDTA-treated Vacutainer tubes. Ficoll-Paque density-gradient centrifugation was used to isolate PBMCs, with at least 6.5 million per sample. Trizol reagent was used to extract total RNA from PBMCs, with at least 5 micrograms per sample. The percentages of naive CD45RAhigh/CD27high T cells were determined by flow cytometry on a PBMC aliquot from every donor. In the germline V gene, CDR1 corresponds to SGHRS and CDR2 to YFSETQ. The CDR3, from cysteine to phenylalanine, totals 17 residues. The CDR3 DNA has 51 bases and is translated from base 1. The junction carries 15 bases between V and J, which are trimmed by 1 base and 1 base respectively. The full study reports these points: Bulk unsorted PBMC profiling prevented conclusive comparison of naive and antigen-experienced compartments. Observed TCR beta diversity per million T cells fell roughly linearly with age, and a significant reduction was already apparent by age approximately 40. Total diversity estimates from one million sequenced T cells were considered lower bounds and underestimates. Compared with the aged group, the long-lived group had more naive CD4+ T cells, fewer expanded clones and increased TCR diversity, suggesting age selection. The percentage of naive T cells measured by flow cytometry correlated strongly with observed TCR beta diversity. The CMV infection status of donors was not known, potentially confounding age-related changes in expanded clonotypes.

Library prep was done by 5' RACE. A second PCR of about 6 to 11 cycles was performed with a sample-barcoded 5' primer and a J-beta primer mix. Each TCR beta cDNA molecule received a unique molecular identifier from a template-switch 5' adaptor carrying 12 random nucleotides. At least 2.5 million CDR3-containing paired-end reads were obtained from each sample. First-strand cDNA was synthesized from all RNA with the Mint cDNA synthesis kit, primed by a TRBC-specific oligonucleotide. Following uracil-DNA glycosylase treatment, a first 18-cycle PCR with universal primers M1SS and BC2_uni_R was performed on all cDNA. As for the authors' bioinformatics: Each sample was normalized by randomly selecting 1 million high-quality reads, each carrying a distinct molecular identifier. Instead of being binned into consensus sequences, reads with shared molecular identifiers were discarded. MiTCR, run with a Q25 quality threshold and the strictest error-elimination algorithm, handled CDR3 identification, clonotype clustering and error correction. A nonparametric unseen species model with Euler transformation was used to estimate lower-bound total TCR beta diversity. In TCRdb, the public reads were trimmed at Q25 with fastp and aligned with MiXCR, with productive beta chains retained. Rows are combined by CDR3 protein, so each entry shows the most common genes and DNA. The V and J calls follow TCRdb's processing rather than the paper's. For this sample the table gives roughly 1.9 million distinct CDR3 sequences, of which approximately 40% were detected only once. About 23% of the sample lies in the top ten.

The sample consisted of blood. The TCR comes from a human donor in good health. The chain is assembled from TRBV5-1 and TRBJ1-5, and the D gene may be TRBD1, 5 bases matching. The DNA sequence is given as TGCGCCAGCAGCTTGACGCCTCAGGGAGAGAGCAATCAGCCCCAGCATTTT. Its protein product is CASSLTPQGESNQPQHF.